What follows describes a single T cell receptor (beta chain). The antigen is undetermined. The CDR3 is made up of 13 amino acids. Germline V gene lookup returns CDR1 MNHEY and CDR2 SMNVEV (reference sequence). With 2 bases removed from V and 1 base from J, the gap between germline ends came to 5 bases. For ophthalmopathy patients, the Clinical Activity Score was at least 3 and the NOSPECS grade at least 4; duration was under 3 months. A roughly 9.3 ml volume of fresh peripheral blood provided the PBMCs. These data are taken from a study of T cells in Graves' hyperthyroidism and ophthalmopathy. Amplification of TCR beta CDR3 regions used RNA as the template. HTBI primers were used for first-round RT-PCR of the TCR CDR3. TCRdb independently ran MiXCR on the multiplex PCR reads; one entry per CDR3 protein. The sample contains around 300,000 distinct CDR3 sequences, roughly 22% of which appear only once.

Whole-study findings and limits: The model foresaw ophthalmopathy a median about 6.5 months prior to onset. Ophthalmopathy was separated from stable hyperthyroidism by a 13 V-J model.

This chain connects TRBV27 to TRBJ1-2; D not certain. The specimen sequenced was blood. The source is a man aged 25-40 years with Graves' ophthalmopathy. CDR3 residues: CASSLRDNYGYTF. The DNA for the CDR3 is TGTGCCAGCAGTTTAAGGGATAACTATGGCTACACCTTC.